The next 25 T cell receptor beta chains were all read from a single sample in a study of shared clonotypes between healthy human individuals. This table comes from immunoSEQ multiplex PCR, and its TCRdb copy is limited to in-frame clones, with some not included. The sample shows some 2.4 million clones, roughly 93% of them seen only once. The sequenced sample was naive CD4+ T cells from PBMCs. Subset described: CD45RA+ positively selected. The receptors were sampled from a man between 18 and 29 years old in good health. Some clones in this sample may be carry-over from other donors' samples.

The chain is built from TRBV4-2 and TRBJ2-1; 8 nucleotides line up with TRBD2. CDR1 and CDR2 (germline): LGHNA, YNFKEQ. V was clipped by 0 bases and J by 6 bases; unmatched bases: 13. CDR3 length: 18 residues. Written as DNA, the CDR3 is TGTGCCAGCAGCCAAGATCTTATTCTAGCGGGTCGGGCCAATGAGCAGTTCTTC. Its translation: CASSQDLILAGRANEQFF.

The chain recombines TRBV5-1 with TRBJ1-6; D perhaps matches TRBD1 (5 bases). This CDR3 has 13 residues. The V end was cut by 6 bases, the J end by 7 bases, with 11 bases between. The germline gives CDR1 SGHRS, CDR2 YFSETQ. CDR3: CASMAGINSPLHF. CDR3 DNA sequence: TGCGCCAGCATGGCAGGGATCAATTCACCCCTCCACTTT.

This chain connects TRBV15 to TRBJ2-1; D may correspond to TRBD1 or TRBD2 (9 bases each). V was cut by 0 bases and J by 8 bases, with 23 bases left in between. Germline assignment: CDR1 LNHNV and CDR2 YYDKDF (reference sequence). CDR3 length equals 18 residues. The CDR3 protein is CATSRDRGTGTSRDEQFF. In nucleotides, the CDR3 is TGTGCCACCAGCAGAGATCGGGGGACAGGGACTAGCAGGGATGAGCAGTTCTTC.

The sample holds one count of this clone. This chain uses TRBV9 with TRBJ1-1, with 8 bases matching TRBD1. V lost 0 bases, J lost 6 bases, and 10 bases stayed unmatched. This CDR3 has 16 residues. Germline V gene data show CDR1 as SGDLS and CDR2 as YYNGEE. DNA for the CDR3: TGTGCCAGCAGCGTAGTGGGTGGACAGGGAAGTGCTGAAGCTTTCTTT. Translation gives CASSVVGGQGSAEAFF.

This chain connects TRBV2 to TRBJ2-7, with D unresolved. Trimming cost V 5 bases and J 1 base, with 9 bases left between them. The CDR3 is made up of 13 amino acids. Per the germline V gene, CDR1 is SNHLY and CDR2 is FYNNEI. The CDR3 DNA reads TGTGCCAGCAGTACCGACCATTCCTACGAGCAGTACTTC. It codes for CASSTDHSYEQYF.

This chain uses TRBV11-2 with TRBJ2-7; D might be TRBD2 (6 bases). Germline V lookup: CDR1 SGHAT, CDR2 FQNNGV. With 5 bases removed from V and 3 bases from J, the gap between germline ends came to 14 bases. CDR3 length: 14 amino acids. CDR3 in DNA: TGTGCCAGCAGCCCGCGGGACCAGCGCTACGAGCAGTACTTC. Amino acids: CASSPRDQRYEQYF.

As DNA, the CDR3 is TGTGCCAGCAGCCCCGAGGCGGGAGGGCCAGATACGCAGTATTTT. As protein: CASSPEAGGPDTQYF. This chain connects TRBV7-3 to TRBJ2-3, with TRBD2 matching 9 bases. J gave up 4 bases and V 5 bases, and 7 bases lay outside the gene matches. The CDR3 is 15 residues long. Germline loops: CDR1 SGHTA, CDR2 FQGTGA.

Turning to this clone: This specimen includes other DNA sequences encoding the same CDR3. The chain carries TRBV18 and TRBJ2-3, with D unclear. The V gene's germline CDR1 is KGHSH and CDR2 LQKENI. The CDR3 loop spans 12 amino acids. Trimming shortened V by 1 base and J by 4 bases, and 3 bases separated the two germline ends. This CDR3 reads CASSPRADTQYF. The CDR3 region has the DNA TGTGCCAGCTCACCACGCGCAGATACGCAGTATTTT.

The chain is built from TRBV28 and TRBJ2-7; 10 nucleotides agree with TRBD2. The ends lost 1 base at V and 5 bases at J; junction bases unmatched: 5. This CDR3 contains 15 residues. CDR1 and CDR2 (germline): MDHEN, SYDVKM. The CDR3 reads CASSLLSGRGHEQYF. The CDR3 nucleotides read TGTGCCAGCAGTTTATTGAGCGGGAGGGGGCACGAGCAGTACTTC.

V usage is TRBV29-1 and J usage is TRBJ2-5, with D unresolved. The CDR3 is 14 residues long. The germline V and J ends were trimmed by 3 bases and 1 base, with 12 bases remaining between them. Germline loops: CDR1 SQVTM, CDR2 ANQGSEA. CDR3 nucleotide sequence: TGCAGCGTTGATCGGTCGGGTGGCCAAGAGACCCAGTACTTC. Translating gives CSVDRSGGQETQYF.

This sequence joins TRBV5-1 and TRBJ1-5; D unclear. The CDR3 spans 15 residues. Trimming shortened V by 5 bases and J by 0 bases, and 12 bases separated the two germline ends. Germline V gene sequence: CDR1 SGHRS, CDR2 YFSETQ. The CDR3 is CASSLSGYSNQPQHF. The CDR3 nucleotides read TGCGCCAGCAGTCTCTCGGGGTATAGCAATCAGCCCCAGCATTTT.

Concerning this clone itself: The same CDR3 can be traced to other DNA sequences in this sample. This chain links TRBV5-1 with TRBJ2-3; 12 nucleotides match TRBD2. The CDR3 is 15 residues long. The germline CDR1 and CDR2 sequences are SGHRS and YFSETQ. V gave up 2 bases and J gave up 3 bases; unmatched junction bases: 1. The DNA of the CDR3 is TGCGCCAGCAGCTTCGGGACTAGCGGGACAGATACGCAGTATTTT. As protein: CASSFGTSGTDTQYF.

The rearrangement links TRBV29-1 to TRBJ2-7; D may match TRBD1 or TRBD2 (5 bases each). The V end was cut by 4 bases, the J end by 7 bases, with 20 bases between. The germline gives CDR1 SQVTM, CDR2 ANQGSEA. This CDR3 has 14 amino acids. CDR3 amino acids: CSVVDGGRLLEQYF. DNA for the CDR3: TGCAGCGTTGTAGATGGGGGTCGCCTCCTGGAGCAGTACTTC.

On this clone: Within the sample, other DNA sequences also encode this same CDR3. The chain links TRBV9 to TRBJ2-1; perhaps TRBD2 as D (6 bases). In germline, CDR1 is SGDLS, CDR2 YYNGEE. V was shortened by 0 bases and J by 1 base, with 8 bases between the two germline ends. The CDR3 has 15 amino acids. The CDR3 reads CASSVAGGSYNEQFF. The CDR3 DNA sequence: TGTGCCAGCAGCGTAGCCGGGGGTTCCTACAATGAGCAGTTCTTC.

The chain uses TRBV28 and TRBJ1-5; 11 nucleotides align to TRBD1. The CDR3 is made up of 17 amino acids. Germline V gene sequence: CDR1 MDHEN, CDR2 SYDVKM. V trimming: 5 bases; J trimming: 6 bases; junction bases outside the gene matches: 12. The CDR3 is CASSRTGDRGYSQPQHF. The CDR3 DNA sequence: TGTGCCAGCAGTAGGACGGGGGACAGGGGGTACAGTCAGCCCCAGCATTTT.

The chain uses TRBV4-1 and TRBJ2-2; D is possibly TRBD1 or TRBD2 (5 bases each). CDR1 MGHRA and CDR2 YSYEKL come from the germline V gene. The length of the CDR3 is 14 residues. V gave up 4 bases and J gave up 6 bases, with 12 bases separating them. This CDR3 is CASSPGVGAGELFF. CDR3 nucleotide sequence: TGCGCCAGCAGCCCCGGGGTGGGGGCCGGGGAGCTGTTTTTT.

The chain employs TRBV7-9 and TRBJ2-2; 8 bases fit TRBD2. This CDR3 has 19 amino acids. V lost 3 bases and J lost 5; bases outside the gene matches: 17. Germline-derived CDR1 and CDR2 are SEHNR and FQNEAQ (reference sequence). CDR3 DNA: TGTGCCAGCAGCTTTCTCGGCGGAGGTGGGACTAGTCCAACCGGGGAGCTGTTTTTT. Translating it yields CASSFLGGGGTSPTGELFF.

The chain joins TRBV7-8 to TRBJ2-5; a weak D match, TRBD2 (7 bases). This CDR3 comprises 14 residues. Germline V CDR1 and CDR2: SGHVS, FQNEAQ. V was cut by 2 bases and J by 5 bases, with 12 bases left in between. In DNA, the CDR3 is TGTGCCAGCAGCTTAAACGGGGGGCCCGAGACCCAGTACTTC. Its protein product is CASSLNGGPETQYF. Combining the CDR3 with reference TRBV7-8 and TRBJ2-5 gives the whole variable domain GAGVSQSPRYKVAKRGQDVALRCDPISGHVSLFWYQQALGQGPEFLTYFQNEAQLDKSGLPSDRFFAERPEGSVSTLKIQRTQQEDSAVYLCASSLNGGPETQYFGPGTRLLVL.

The DNA for the CDR3 is TGTGCCAGCAGGGGATCGGGACTTATTCGCTATTACGAGCAGTACTTC. It translates to CASRGSGLIRYYEQYF. The rearrangement links TRBV21-1 to TRBJ2-7; the D segment call TRBD2 is taken from the table without a DNA check. TRBV21-1 is a recognized pseudogene. CDR3 length: 16 residues.

The chain employs TRBV2 and TRBJ2-7, with D maybe TRBD1 (5 bases). This CDR3 spans 15 amino acids. Germline lookup yields CDR1 SNHLY and CDR2 FYNNEI. Deletions cut 1 base from V and 2 bases from J, with 12 bases between. CDR3: CASSEEPPGPYEQYF. CDR3 sequence (DNA): TGTGCCAGCAGTGAAGAGCCCCCAGGGCCCTACGAGCAGTACTTC.

The chain carries TRBV19 and TRBJ2-7; D uncertain. The germline gives CDR1 LNHDA, CDR2 SQIVND (reference sequence). Trimming removed 5 bases at V and 2 bases at J, with 16 bases between. The CDR3 has 15 amino acids. The CDR3 reads CASSRAAGEAYEQYF. The CDR3 DNA reads TGTGCCAGTAGTCGGGCGGCAGGTGAGGCCTACGAGCAGTACTTC. The entire variable domain, with the rest obtained from reference TRBV19 and TRBJ2-7, is as follows: DGGITQSPKYLFRKEGQNVTLSCEQNLNHDAMYWYRQDPGQGLRLIYYSQIVNDFQKGDIAEGYSVSREKKESFPLTVTSAQKNPTAFYLCASSRAAGEAYEQYFGPGTRLTVT.

This chain joins TRBV27 and TRBJ1-1, with D hard to call. Deletions cut 6 bases from V and 4 bases from J, with 15 bases between. CDR1 and CDR2 (germline): MNHEY, SMNVEV (reference sequence). The CDR3 has 14 residues. The DNA of the CDR3 is TGTGCCAGCAGCCGGAAGAGGGTGGCCACTGAAGCTTTCTTT. This codes for CASSRKRVATEAFF.

As to this clone: Other DNA sequences within the sample encode an identical CDR3. The gene calls are TRBV27 and TRBJ2-7, with 10 bases that match TRBD2. The length of the CDR3 is 14 residues. Germline V gives CDR1 MNHEY, CDR2 SMNVEV (reference sequence). Unmatched junction bases numbered 5, after V lost 5 bases and J lost 4 bases. The CDR3 is CASSLSGRVYEQYF. The CDR3 region has the DNA TGTGCCAGCAGTCTCAGCGGGAGGGTTTACGAGCAGTACTTC.

The chain has TRBV7-2 and TRBJ2-3, with TRBD2 matching over 7 bases. J gave up 13 bases and V 4 bases, and 14 bases lay outside the gene matches. Germline CDR1 and CDR2: SGHTA and FQGNSA. The CDR3 spans 14 residues. CDR3 in amino acids: CASSSRREEKFKYF. DNA of the CDR3: TGTGCCAGCAGCTCCCGCCGGGAGGAAAAGTTTAAGTATTTT.

The rearrangement joins TRBV5-4 to TRBJ2-5; 11 bases are a match to TRBD2. V lost 4 bases and J lost 2; bases outside the gene matches: 7. CDR1 and CDR2 (germline): SGHNT, YYREEE (reference sequence). CDR3 length: 16 residues. The CDR3 reads CASSRLAGRSQETQYF. The CDR3 region has the DNA TGTGCCAGCAGCAGACTAGCGGGAAGGTCACAAGAGACCCAGTACTTC.